This entry concerns a single T cell receptor beta chain. Its antigen is still unknown. The sample is drawn from a study of early T cells in non-severe SARS-CoV-2 infection. Study context: The input, bulk RNA from unsorted whole blood, was sequenced, and chains were unpaired. Study findings and constraints: Matching results from VDJdb favored anti-spike CD8 responses, leaving private and CD4 specificities undetected.

Trimming cost V 6 bases and J 0 bases, with 12 bases left between them. CDR1 and CDR2 (germline): MNHEY, SVGAGI. CDR3 size: 15 residues. Individual cDNA molecules carried attached unique molecular identifiers. A single record per CDR3 protein comes from TCRdb applying MiXCR to the 5' RACE reads. The repertoire has around 63,000 distinct CDR3 sequences, 10% of them found once; the top ten carry 15% to 18%. This chain links TRBV6-5 with TRBJ1-5, with D tentatively TRBD1 (6 bases). This TCR came from an adult who was a healthcare worker with PCR-confirmed SARS-CoV-2 infection or an uninfected control (not recorded which). The sample was whole blood, taken at baseline. Here the CDR3 DNA reads TGTGCCAGCAGCCCCGGGACATATAGCAATCAGCCCCAGCATTTT. Its translation: CASSPGTYSNQPQHF.